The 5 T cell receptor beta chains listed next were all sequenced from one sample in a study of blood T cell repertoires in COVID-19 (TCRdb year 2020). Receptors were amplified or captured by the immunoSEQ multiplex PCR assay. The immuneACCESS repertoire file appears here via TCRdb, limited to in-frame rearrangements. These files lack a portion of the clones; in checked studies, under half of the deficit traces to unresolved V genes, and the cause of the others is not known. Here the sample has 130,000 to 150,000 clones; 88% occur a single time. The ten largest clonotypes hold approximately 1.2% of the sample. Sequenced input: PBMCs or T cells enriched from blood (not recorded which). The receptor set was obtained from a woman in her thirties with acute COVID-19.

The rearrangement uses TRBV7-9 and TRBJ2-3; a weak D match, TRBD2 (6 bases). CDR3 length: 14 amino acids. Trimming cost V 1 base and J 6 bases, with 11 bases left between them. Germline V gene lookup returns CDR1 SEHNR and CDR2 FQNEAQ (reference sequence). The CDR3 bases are TGTGCCAGCAGCTTAGGGTCAGGAGGGGATACGCAGTATTTT. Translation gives CASSLGSGGDTQYF.

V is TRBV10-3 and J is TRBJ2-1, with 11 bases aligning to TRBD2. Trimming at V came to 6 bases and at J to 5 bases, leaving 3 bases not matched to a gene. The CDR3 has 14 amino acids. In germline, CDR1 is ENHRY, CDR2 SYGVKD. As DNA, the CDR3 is TGTGCCATCAGCCCGGGACTAGCGGACAATGAGCAGTTCTTC. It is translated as CAISPGLADNEQFF.

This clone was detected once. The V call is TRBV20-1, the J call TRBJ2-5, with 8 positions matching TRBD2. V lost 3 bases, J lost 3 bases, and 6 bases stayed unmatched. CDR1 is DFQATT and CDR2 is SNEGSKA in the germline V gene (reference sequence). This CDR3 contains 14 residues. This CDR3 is CSASSGMLKETQYF. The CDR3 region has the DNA TGCAGTGCTAGTAGCGGGATGTTAAAAGAGACCCAGTACTTC.

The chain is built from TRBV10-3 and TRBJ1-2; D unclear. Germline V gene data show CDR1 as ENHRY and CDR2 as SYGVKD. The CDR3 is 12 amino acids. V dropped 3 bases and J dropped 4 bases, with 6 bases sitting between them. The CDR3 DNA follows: TGTGCCATCAGTGAAGGGAGCTATGGCTACACCTTC. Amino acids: CAISEGSYGYTF.

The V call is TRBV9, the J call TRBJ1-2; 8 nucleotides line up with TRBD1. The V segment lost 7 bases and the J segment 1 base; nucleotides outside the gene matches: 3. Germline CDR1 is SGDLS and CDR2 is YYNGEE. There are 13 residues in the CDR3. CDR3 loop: CASSDRGNYGYTF. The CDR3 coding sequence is TGTGCCAGCTCCGACAGGGGTAACTATGGCTACACCTTC.